Listed below are T cell receptor beta chains from one sample, sequenced in a study of CD8 T cells in ankylosing spondylitis. MiXCR was run by TCRdb on the 5' RACE reads, yielding one entry per CDR3 protein. Of about 510,000 distinct CDR3 sequences listed, about 5% are singletons. The specimen was blood, either unsorted or a sorted T cell fraction (not recorded which). The receptors derive from a male donor with ankylosing spondylitis. Both conserved end residues are part of each CDR3. Size is stated for part of the rows, as once, few or many counts, or as a class when the clone is expanded.

many TRBV29-1 CSVEVGSGDYNEQFF
many TRBV19 CASAPGLEGYEQYF
many TRBV7-2 CASSFGVAGELFF
many TRBV7-2 CASSQGANLYEQYF
many TRBV29-1 CSVERRGSYNEQFF
many TRBV10-3 CAISESGNAEAFF
many TRBV5-1 CASSSIPGTGRSEQYF
many TRBV10-3 CAIRERARRQPSTDTQYF
- TRBV6-2/TRBV6-3 CASNTRRATLTYEQYF
few TRBV14 CASSLSVSPLHF
many TRBV6-1 CASNYRPLNYGYTF
few TRBV3-1 CASSEQGMNTEAFF
many TRBV3-1 CASSRARGEVSEQFF
many TRBV7-2 CASSLVGGNEQFF
many TRBV5-1 CASSPGPQGDQPQHF
many TRBV4-3 CASSRLQGGQETQYF
many TRBV20-1 CSAVSGNTIYF
many TRBV28 CASSSPPGQGGETQYF
many TRBV11-1 CASSPVRGRTDTQYF
few TRBV14 CASSRLAGRPETQYF
many TRBV7-9 CASTPAGLAVYNEQFF
- TRBV5-6 CASSLGGINYNEQFF
few TRBV12-3/TRBV12-4 CASSGTSSGSYNEQFF
once TRBV6-1 CASSLLGGGSHEQFF
many TRBV25-1 CASSGGDLQPQHF
many TRBV7-2 CASSPPSSAPDTQYF
many TRBV20-1 CSARDHAGGYTF
many TRBV28 CASSLFPPVDEQYF
many TRBV10-3 CATGRAGDAYNEQFF
many TRBV5-5 CASSWGHLSYNEQFF
few TRBV7-9 CASRGVEQYF
many TRBV7-2 CASSLYWGNEQFF
many TRBV5-1 CASSLGPTKGEAGYEQFF
many TRBV12-3/TRBV12-4 CASILGFNTEAFF
many TRBV5-4 CASSLAEAGELFF
many TRBV20-1 CSATRQGLSDTQYF
many TRBV6-5 CASSYNMARTTSTDTQYF
many TRBV28 CASRLEANYGYTF
many TRBV6-1 CASSTALFAGSGNTIYF
many TRBV3-1 CASSSGGELFF
many TRBV5-1 CASSLGRTDSYEQYF
many TRBV29-1 CSAILPGRNTIYF
- TRBV5-6 CASSLGSHGTDTQYF
many TRBV7-9 CASSPGRDTGQPQHF
many TRBV7-2 CASSLARANPEAFF
- TRBV14 CASSRSGLAGGLADTQYF
many TRBV28 CASSFARGNYEQYF
many TRBV6-6 CASSPHTAEQYF
many TRBV29-1 CSGTGGQNIQYF
many TRBV7-2 CASSSWTVYNEQFF
- TRBV5-1 CASSHQGPYNEQFF
many TRBV28 CASLSRGTYSNQPQHF
many TRBV7-2 CASSLQRGFGYTF
many TRBV5-1 CASSRGLAGPDTQYF
- TRBV28 CASSSNSVGNTEAFF